This T cell receptor (beta chain) was captured by sequencing in a study of graft-versus-host responses after intestinal transplantation. Study at large: Grafts were multivisceral, liver-intestinal, or isolated intestinal. The study gave all recipients anti-thymocyte globulin induction, then tacrolimus and steroids for two to three years.

Only in-frame clones appear in the TCRdb table, and some are missing; sequencing was by immunoSEQ multiplex PCR. In the table there are about 37,000 clones, 87% of which are singletons. Between the trimmed V and J ends, which lost 6 bases and 0 bases, there was a span of 8 bases. The germline V gene has CDR1 MNHEY and CDR2 SVGAGI. The CDR3 sequence is 13 residues long. Regarding the study as a whole: GvH clones appeared in recipient marrow, some first in ileum or blood.

With regard to this clone: Its specificity is unknown.

Processing released intraepithelial and lamina propria lymphocytes from the graft tissue. The starting material was ileum tissue, obtained almost 210 days after intestinal transplant. The receptor comes from a human patient who received an intestinal transplant, so some T cells may come from the graft donor. V is TRBV6-5 and J is TRBJ1-2; D gene unclear. CDR3 protein: CASRTGSNYGYTF. The CDR3 DNA reads TGTGCCAGCAGAACCGGGTCTAACTATGGCTACACCTTC.